The T cell receptor beta chain under discussion was sequenced for a study of cytomegalovirus exposure and HLA in healthy donors. Findings and caveats of the study: When a later analysis compared HLA-associated TCR beta chains with equally common others, the HLA-associated chains turned out to be more clonally expanded and to have lower generation probabilities. It was in a later analysis that TCR association rates were seen to vary by HLA locus, highest for DRB1 and lowest for HLA-C. Most of the TCR beta V segments (in an earlier analysis) were productive either about 87% or about 30% of the time.

Primers included in the PCR were 60 Vbeta and 13 Jbeta primers. Clones were read by immunoSEQ multiplex PCR, and TCRdb kept only the in-frame ones, dropping some. The sample consists of roughly 100,000 clones, 83% of them appearing once. The germline V gene has CDR1 MNHEY and CDR2 SMNVEV (reference sequence). Trimming pared 0 bases from V and 8 bases from J, leaving 23 bases between. The CDR3 contains 18 residues. As for this clone: The antigen is unknown.

Sequences were obtained from PBMCs. The TCR sequence derives from a man between 35 and 55 years old in good health and CMV-seronegative. This chain uses TRBV27 with TRBJ2-1; the D gene is possibly TRBD1 (7 bases). The CDR3 DNA reads as TGTGCCAGCAGTTTATCTGGGGGCGGGACAGCGGCAGGCGATGAGCAGTTCTTC. This codes for CASSLSGGGTAAGDEQFF.